The present entry profiles one TCR beta chain with its context. The antigen remains undetermined. J gave up 6 bases and V 5 bases, and 5 bases lay outside the gene matches. Germline V CDR1 and CDR2: LNHDA, SQIVND (reference sequence). The CDR3 extends over 14 amino acids. Quantitative 5'-RACE was performed with molecular barcodes, and it yielded the TCR beta libraries. TCRdb reprocessed the 5' RACE reads via MiXCR and lists one record per CDR3 protein. This sample has tens of thousands of distinct CDR3 sequences, with roughly 11% found just once. The sample comes from a study of CD8 T cells in ankylosing spondylitis. Points from the study as a whole: In peripheral blood, disease-linked CD8+ clones occurred at relatively low frequencies. What seemed typical of ankylosing spondylitis blood was a TCR beta motif built from 8 or 9 highly homologous variants. Reportedly, significant enrichment of disease-linked clones occurred in matched ankylosing spondylitis synovial fluid.

The sequenced sample was blood, either unsorted or a sorted T cell fraction (not recorded which). The chain is built from TRBV19 and TRBJ2-1; TRBD1 agrees at 9 bases. The receptor was derived from a male donor with ankylosing spondylitis or in good health (not recorded which). CDR3 nucleotides: TGTGCCAGTAGTTTGGGACAGGGTTCCAATGAGCAGTTCTTC. This sequence encodes CASSLGQGSNEQFF.